Listed here are 30 T cell receptor beta chains from one sample, sequenced in a study of Ad26.COV2.S vaccination and SARS-CoV-2 variants. Treatment: around 19 received Ad26.COV2.S at low or high dose, single or two shots; 5 received placebo; per-sample allocation not given. Following the first vaccine or placebo injection, samples were taken on day 63. This table comes from immunoSEQ multiplex PCR, and its TCRdb copy is limited to in-frame clones, with some not included. Altogether around 250,000 clones are present, roughly 85% being singletons, with the ten largest covering approximately 3%. The sequences come from peripheral blood, collected in a trial of Ad26.COV2.S vaccine versus placebo. The receptors were sampled from a person between 18 and 59 years old who received the Ad26.COV2.S COVID-19 vaccine or a placebo.

The chain combines TRBV14 with TRBJ1-4; possibly TRBD1 for D (5 bases). The CDR3 totals 14 residues. Trimming stripped 0 bases from V and 6 bases from J, with 8 bases between. Germline V gives CDR1 SGHDN, CDR2 FVKESK. CDR3 sequence (DNA): TGTGCCAGCAGCCAAGATATCAGGGATGAAAAACTGTTTTTT. Protein product: CASSQDIRDEKLFF.

The gene calls are TRBV18 and TRBJ1-1, with D possibly matching TRBD1 (5 bases). Germline V CDR1 and CDR2: KGHSH, LQKENI. This CDR3 has 13 residues. V was clipped by 3 bases and J by 3 bases, with 8 bases between them. The CDR3 loop reads CASSPLQDTEAFF. The CDR3 DNA reads as TGTGCCAGCTCACCCCTACAGGACACTGAAGCTTTCTTT.

The V and J genes are TRBV15 and TRBJ2-1; D is ambiguous. CDR3 length equals 14 residues. Trimming took off 1 base at V and 16 bases at J, with 20 bases between the two ends. CDR1 and CDR2 (germline): LNHNV, YYDKDF (reference sequence). For the CDR3, the DNA is TGTGCCACCAGCAGAGGGATATTGGATAATAGTTTTTTCTTC. This encodes CATSRGILDNSFFF.

The chain uses TRBV4-2 and TRBJ2-3; D call uncertain. This CDR3 region has 17 residues. Germline CDR1 and CDR2: LGHNA and YNFKEQ. V lost 0 bases and J 4 bases, leaving 17 bases between the germline ends. The chain's CDR3 is CASSQDVGRRQADTQYF. The CDR3, as DNA: TGTGCCAGCAGCCAAGATGTCGGACGACGGCAGGCAGATACGCAGTATTTT.

The count of this clone is one. The V gene is TRBV30, the J gene TRBJ1-1; TRBD1 matches 9 bases. The ends lost 1 base at V and 6 bases at J; junction bases unmatched: 9. The CDR3 length is 15 residues. The germline V gene has CDR1 GTSNPN and CDR2 SVGIG (reference sequence). Here the CDR3 reads CAWSAGTGMRPEAFF. In nucleotides, the CDR3 is TGTGCCTGGAGTGCGGGGACAGGGATGAGACCTGAAGCTTTCTTT.

This rearrangement joins TRBV4-3 to TRBJ2-7, with D perhaps matching TRBD1 or TRBD2 (5 bases each). CDR3 length: 15 amino acids. Germline CDR1 is LGHNA and CDR2 is YSLEER. The V and J ends lost 0 bases and 3 bases respectively, with 12 bases between them. The DNA for the CDR3 is TGCGCCAGCAGCCAAGATGTGGGGGTTATCTACGAGCAGTACTTC. Its translation: CASSQDVGVIYEQYF.

The chain links TRBV3-1 (or the pseudogene TRBV3-2) to TRBJ2-2, with D possibly TRBD2 on 6 matching bases. V dropped 0 bases and J dropped 6 bases, with 23 bases sitting between them. Germline lookup yields CDR1 LGHDT and CDR2 YNNKEL (reference sequence). The CDR3 runs to 19 residues. CDR3 sequence (DNA): TGTGCCAGCAGCCAAGAGGACCCGGAGGGACCCTACTCACCCGGGGAGCTGTTTTTT. Protein sequence: CASSQEDPEGPYSPGELFF.

V is TRBV5-1 and J is TRBJ1-4; a weak D match, TRBD1 (6 bases). The germline gives CDR1 SGHRS, CDR2 YFSETQ. This CDR3 comprises 14 residues. V was cut by 4 bases and J by 10 bases, with 17 bases left in between. The CDR3, as DNA: TGCGCCAGCAGCGACGGGACAAACGGGCGAAAACTGTTTTTT. Translated, it gives CASSDGTNGRKLFF.

The chain joins TRBV5-6 to TRBJ1-2; D uncertain. V was pared by 0 bases and J by 7 bases, with 4 bases between. This CDR3 spans 11 amino acids. CDR1 and CDR2 (germline): SGHDT, YYEEEE. The chain's CDR3 is CASSLGVGYTF. Written as DNA, the CDR3 is TGTGCCAGCAGCTTGGGGGTTGGCTACACCTTC.

This clone is a singleton in its sample. This rearrangement joins TRBV6-2 or TRBV6-3 to TRBJ1-1; D gene ambiguous. Germline V gives CDR1 MNHEY, CDR2 SVGEGT. The CDR3 is 13 residues long. The ends were cut back, 0 bases at V and 4 bases at J, with 6 bases in the middle. Here the CDR3 reads CASSYSVGTEAFF. In DNA form, the CDR3 reads TGTGCCAGCAGTTACTCGGTCGGCACTGAAGCTTTCTTT.

The J gene is TRBJ2-4, the V gene TRBV7-2; D is possibly TRBD1 or TRBD2 (5 bases each). The CDR3 has 17 residues. Germline lookup yields CDR1 SGHTA and CDR2 FQGNSA. The ends were cut back, 0 bases at V and 1 base at J, with 13 bases in the middle. The CDR3 DNA sequence: TGTGCCAGCAGCTTAGCGATTGGGGACGGGGCCAAAAACATTCAGTACTTC. It encodes CASSLAIGDGAKNIQYF.

This clone was found once. This chain's CDR3 is CASSPDRTEQYF. As DNA, the CDR3 is TGTGCCAGCAGCCCAGACAGAACCGAGCAGTACTTC. This sequence joins TRBV12-3 or TRBV12-4 and TRBJ2-7; a possible D gene is TRBD1 (5 bases). The CDR3 runs to 12 residues. V was clipped by 6 bases and J by 6 bases, with 12 bases between them.

This clone was recorded only once. V gene TRBV6-5 combines with J gene TRBJ2-7, with D maybe TRBD1 (5 bases). Germline assignment: CDR1 MNHEY and CDR2 SVGAGI. The CDR3 length is 13 residues. V shed 8 bases and J shed 5 bases, with 16 bases lying between them. The CDR3 nucleotides are TGTGCCAGCGCCTTAACTGGGGCTCACGAGCAGTACGTC. It is translated as CASALTGAHEQYV.

The chain links TRBV9 to TRBJ2-1, with 11 bases matching TRBD2. The V segment lost 5 bases and the J segment 7 bases; nucleotides outside the gene matches: 8. Per the germline V gene, CDR1 is SGDLS and CDR2 is YYNGEE. CDR3 length: 15 residues. The DNA for the CDR3 is TGTGCCAGCAGTTACACTAGCGGGAGTTTTAATGAGCAGTTCTTC. Translating it yields CASSYTSGSFNEQFF.

The chain employs TRBV7-8 and TRBJ2-5, with 10 bases that match TRBD1. Germline-derived CDR1 and CDR2 are SGHVS and FQNEAQ. This CDR3 is 14 amino acids long. With V trimmed by 3 bases and J by 4 bases, 2 bases remained unmatched. CDR3 sequence reads: CASSFDRGRETQYF. The CDR3 coding sequence is TGTGCCAGCAGCTTCGACAGGGGGCGAGAGACCCAGTACTTC.

The chain combines TRBV19 with TRBJ2-7; no reliable D call. Looked up from germline, CDR1 is LNHDA and CDR2 is SQIVND (reference sequence). Trimming removed 5 bases at V and 2 bases at J, with 4 bases between. This CDR3 is built from 11 residues. The DNA for the CDR3 is TGTGCCAGTAGTGACACCTACGAGCAGTACTTC. Protein: CASSDTYEQYF. Full variable domain (outside the CDR3, taken from reference TRBV19 and TRBJ2-7): DGGITQSPKYLFRKEGQNVTLSCEQNLNHDAMYWYRQDPGQGLRLIYYSQIVNDFQKGDIAEGYSVSREKKESFPLTVTSAQKNPTAFYLCASSDTYEQYFGPGTRLTVT.

V is TRBV19 and J is TRBJ1-5, with D possibly matching TRBD1 (5 bases). With 7 bases removed from V and 4 bases from J, the gap between germline ends came to 8 bases. The CDR3 consists of 12 residues. Per the germline V gene, CDR1 is LNHDA and CDR2 is SQIVND (reference sequence). DNA for the CDR3: TGTGCCAGTAAGCAGGGTAATCAGCCCCAGCATTTT. This codes for CASKQGNQPQHF. The whole variable domain, filled in from reference TRBV19 and TRBJ1-5, reads DGGITQSPKYLFRKEGQNVTLSCEQNLNHDAMYWYRQDPGQGLRLIYYSQIVNDFQKGDIAEGYSVSREKKESFPLTVTSAQKNPTAFYLCASKQGNQPQHFGDGTRLSIL.

The chain couples TRBV28 to TRBJ2-5; unclear D gene. The germline V gene has CDR1 MDHEN and CDR2 SYDVKM. V lost 5 bases and J lost 5, with 6 bases in between. The CDR3 runs 11 residues. The DNA for the CDR3 is TGTGCCAGCAGTCAGAGGGAGACCCAGTACTTC. This gives the protein CASSQRETQYF.

This clone was counted a single time. The rearrangement uses TRBV9 and TRBJ1-2, with a tentative D call TRBD1 (6 bases). CDR1 is SGDLS, CDR2 YYNGEE, per germline. Trimming cost V 4 bases and J 2 bases, with 12 bases left between them. This CDR3 region has 14 residues. CDR3 nucleotides: TGTGCCAGCAGCCGGACAGAAATCAACTATGGCTACACCTTC. Protein product: CASSRTEINYGYTF. Full variable domain (rest looked up from reference TRBV9 and TRBJ1-2): DSGVTQTPKHLITATGQRVTLRCSPRSGDLSVYWYQQSLDQGLQFLIQYYNGEERAKGNILERFSAQQFPDLHSELNLSSLELGDSALYFCASSRTEINYGYTFGSGTRLTVV.

J is TRBJ1-5 and V is TRBV6-5, with D hard to call. Germline V lookup: CDR1 MNHEY, CDR2 SVGAGI. V shed 2 bases and J shed 7 bases, with 9 bases lying between them. The CDR3 totals 13 residues. CDR3 protein: CASSYGEGQPQHF. The CDR3 nucleotides read TGTGCCAGCAGTTACGGGGAGGGCCAGCCCCAGCATTTT.

V gene TRBV7-2 combines with J gene TRBJ2-3, with 13 bases that match TRBD2. Germline V gene data show CDR1 as SGHTA and CDR2 as FQGNSA. The CDR3 is 14 amino acids. Unmatched junction bases numbered 4, after V lost 1 base and J lost 12 bases. The CDR3 DNA sequence: TGTGCCAGCAGCTTAGTACTAGCGGGAGGGTTACAGTATTTT. Its protein is CASSLVLAGGLQYF.

This clone was seen more than once but under ten times. V is TRBV12-3 or TRBV12-4 and J is TRBJ1-2; TRBD1 aligns across 7 bases. The CDR3 totals 13 residues. The trim removed 6 bases at V and 4 bases at J, leaving 5 bases unmatched. The CDR3 sequence is CASRRDSFYGYTF. The CDR3 coding sequence is TGTGCCAGCAGACGGGACAGCTTCTATGGCTACACCTTC.

V gene TRBV14 combines with J gene TRBJ2-3; D is ambiguous. CDR3 size: 15 residues. The V end was cut by 1 base, the J end by 0 bases, with 8 bases between. The germline V gene has CDR1 SGHDN and CDR2 FVKESK. CDR3 nucleotide sequence: TGTGCCAGCAGCCAAGCGCTAACGAGCACAGATACGCAGTATTTT. Amino acid sequence: CASSQALTSTDTQYF.

J is TRBJ2-5 and V is TRBV15; the D gene is possibly TRBD1 (5 bases). Trimming shortened V by 5 bases and J by 4 bases, and 14 bases separated the two germline ends. The germline V gene has CDR1 LNHNV and CDR2 YYDKDF (reference sequence). This CDR3 is built from 14 residues. The CDR3 protein is CATSAQVGVETQYF. The CDR3 nucleotides read TGTGCCACCAGCGCGCAAGTAGGGGTAGAGACCCAGTACTTC.

A single count supports this clone. The chain is built from TRBV5-1 and TRBJ2-7; 7 nucleotides line up with TRBD2. This CDR3 region has 14 residues. V shed 1 base, J shed 7 bases, and the junction held 8 bases outside the gene matches. The germline gives CDR1 SGHRS, CDR2 YFSETQ. CDR3 sequence: CASSLIQRGGEQYF. The DNA of the CDR3 is TGCGCCAGCAGCTTGATCCAGCGGGGAGGGGAGCAGTACTTC.

This chain links TRBV7-9 with TRBJ2-1; no clear D. This CDR3 spans 14 amino acids. Deletions cut 2 bases from V and 3 bases from J, with 8 bases between. Germline lookup yields CDR1 SEHNR and CDR2 FQNEAQ (reference sequence). Here the CDR3 reads CASSLSPGYNEQFF. The CDR3, as DNA: TGTGCCAGCAGCTTAAGCCCGGGCTACAATGAGCAGTTCTTC. The variable domain in full, completed from reference TRBV7-9 and TRBJ2-1, reads DTGVSQNPRHKITKRGQNVTFRCDPISEHNRLYWYRQTLGQGPEFLTYFQNEAQLEKSRLLSDRFSAERPKGSFSTLEIQRTEQGDSAMYLCASSLSPGYNEQFFGPGTRLTVL.

The chain couples TRBV30 to TRBJ2-7, with D possibly matching TRBD1 (8 bases). Trimming pared 2 bases from V and 7 bases from J, leaving 15 bases between. Germline-derived CDR1 and CDR2 are GTSNPN and SVGIG (reference sequence). This CDR3 has 13 residues. For the CDR3, the DNA is TGTGCCTGGAGTTCTACAGGGGGGGGAGAGCAGTACTTC. The encoded protein is CAWSSTGGGEQYF.

The rearrangement uses TRBV20-1 and TRBJ1-1; D is undetermined. Germline loops: CDR1 DFQATT, CDR2 SNEGSKA (reference sequence). This CDR3 is built from 13 residues. V lost 3 bases and J 5 bases, leaving 13 bases between the germline ends. Here the CDR3 DNA reads TGCAGTGCTAGTAAAGGCAGGAGTACTGAAGCTTTCTTT. This sequence encodes CSASKGRSTEAFF.

The chain is built from TRBV4-2 and TRBJ2-7; tentatively, D is TRBD1 (6 bases). This CDR3 has 15 residues. CDR1 LGHNA and CDR2 YNFKEQ come from the germline V gene. V shed 0 bases and J shed 0 bases, with 9 bases lying between them. The CDR3 sequence is CASSQEDSYSYEQYF. The CDR3 nucleotides read TGTGCCAGCAGCCAAGAGGACAGTTACTCCTACGAGCAGTACTTC.

This sequence joins TRBV19 and TRBJ1-2; maybe TRBD1 (6 bases). The length of the CDR3 is 16 residues. Trimming left V 0 bases short and J 0 bases short, with 11 bases between. Germline CDR1 reads LNHDA; CDR2 reads SQIVND (reference sequence). Here the CDR3 reads CASSIDLDRSNYGYTF. In DNA, the CDR3 is TGTGCCAGTAGTATAGATCTGGACAGATCTAACTATGGCTACACCTTC.